This TCR beta chain appears in the sequencing data of a study of T cells in women clearing cervical HPV infection. Notes on this clone: The read falls 3 residues short of the CDR3 end, and the missing part is taken from the germline J gene.

Some clones are missing from TCRdb's copy, which holds only in-frame ones; the method was immunoSEQ multiplex PCR. This table lists some 20,000 clones. This CDR3 comprises 15 residues. CDR1 is DFQATT, CDR2 SNEGSKA, per germline (reference sequence). J gave up 4 bases and V 4 bases, and 11 bases lay outside the gene matches. Sequenced input: blood buffy coat. The source is a woman between 18 and 69 years old with a cervical HPV16 infection that either progressed to CIN3+ or cleared (not recorded which). This chain joins TRBV20-1 and TRBJ2-3; the match to TRBD2 covers 7 bases. This chain's CDR3 is CSAIWARESPDTQYF. The sequenced CDR3 bases are TGCAGTGCTATCTGGGCGCGGGAGTCCCCAGATACG.